Below, one T cell receptor (beta chain) is given with its context. What it binds is not known. A read error may account for a junction end that differs from germline. Joint extraction of RNA and DNA used 20-30 mg of bulk tissue that was unsorted. Surgical resection was used to treat these primary liver carcinoma patients. Separate regions, five per tumor, were sampled. The data belong to a study of tumor-infiltrating lymphocytes in primary liver carcinoma. The authors made TCR beta cDNA from around 500 ng total RNA with a constant-region primer. Nested multiplex PCR, run for three rounds with slightly modified ARM-PCR, yielded TCR beta libraries. The first two PCR rounds used TRBV1-TRBV30 primers with a Cbeta primer, around 10 cycles each. TCRdb re-called the multiplex PCR reads through MiXCR, storing one row per CDR3 protein. This table has 100,000 to 150,000 distinct CDR3 sequences, roughly three fifths appearing once.

Study-level findings and limits: Blood's top-250-clone fraction was significantly lower than that of tumors (p = 0.039).

The CDR3 runs 14 residues. Germline V gives CDR1 SGHAT, CDR2 FQNNGV. Sequenced: liver tumor tissue from sampling region 3. Subset noted: tumor region T3, left-lateral pole. This chain links TRBV11-2 with TRBJ1-2; TRBD1 might be the D (5 bases). This receptor was identified in an older woman with primary liver carcinoma and hepatitis B virus infection. CDR3 in amino acids: CARSSIWGDDGYTF. CDR3 nucleotides: TGTGCCCGCAGCTCAATCTGGGGGGATGATGGCTACACCTTC. Full variable domain (remainder filled in from reference TRBV11-2 and TRBJ1-2): EAGVAQSPRYKIIEKRQSVAFWCNPISGHATLYWYQQILGQGPKLLIQFQNNGVVDDSQLPKDRFSAERLKGVDSTLKIQPAKLEDSAVYLCARSSIWGDDGYTFGSGTRLTVV.